This entry concerns a single T cell receptor (beta chain). The sample comes from a study of blood T cell repertoires in COVID-19. Study-level information: There were acute and convalescent COVID-19 samples, and they came from the United States, Italy and Spain. T cells, B-cell-depleted T cells, or PBMCs supplied cDNA or gDNA.

This CDR3 has 16 amino acids. The germline CDR1 and CDR2 sequences are SGHVS and FNYEAQ. Trimming at V came to 5 bases and at J to 4 bases, leaving 10 bases not matched to a gene. How the authors handled the data: Amplification of reference gene primers was used by the study to estimate nucleated cell counts. Here immunoSEQ multiplex PCR was the method, and the copy in TCRdb shows in-frame clones only, minus some. V, J and clone size are taken as reported in that table, and D and trimming were inferred from the DNA itself. The table shows around 130,000 clones, with around 86% occurring only once. The chain is built from TRBV7-6 and TRBJ2-7; TRBD2 matches at 11 bases. Sequencing was performed on peripheral blood. This clonotype was obtained from a woman aged 45-65 years who had recovered from COVID-19. CDR3 in DNA: TGTGCCAGCAGCCTCGGGACTAGCGGCGGGTTATACGAGCAGTACTTC. Translated: CASSLGTSGGLYEQYF.